This TCR beta chain was documented in a study of glioma-infiltrating T cells. Study-wide results and caveats: Gliomas, especially low-grade, showed above-expected tissue-blood divergence; non-neoplastic patients showed below. Only very few CDR3 sequences appeared in both tissue and blood.

Germline-derived CDR1 and CDR2 are MNHEY and SMNVEV (reference sequence). The CDR3 loop spans 17 amino acids. Concerning this clonotype: Its target is not known. A much larger clone lies one base from this, so it may be a read error.

TCR alpha and beta CDR3 regions were amplified from RNA using iRepertoire nested multiplex PCR. Input was roughly 95-450 ng of tissue mRNA or PBMC total RNA. MiXCR, applied by TCRdb to the multiplex PCR reads, yields one record per CDR3 protein. The sample has about 130,000 distinct CDR3 sequences, under 25% seen once. This sequence was found in a human donor with low-grade glioma or glioblastoma, undergoing nonglioma brain surgery, or in good health (not recorded which). Sequencing input: glioma tissue, nonneoplastic brain tissue, or PBMCs (not recorded which). The chain recombines TRBV27 with TRBJ1-5; D unresolved. CDR3 region: CAGSFRGVTPGNQPQHF. DNA for the CDR3: TGTGCCGGCAGTTTTCGCGGGGTAACCCCGGGCAATCAGCCCCAGCATTTT.